This T cell receptor beta chain was captured in a study of Ad26.COV2.S vaccination and SARS-CoV-2 variants. Treatment given: around 19 received Ad26.COV2.S at low or high dose, single or two shots; 5 received placebo; per-sample allocation not given. Sampling occurred on day 63 after the first vaccine or placebo injection. Donation was by an adult aged 18-55 years who was in Boston. Wuhan-strain spike was delivered by a replication-incompetent Ad26 vector. CDR1 and CDR2 (germline): LGHNA, YNFKEQ. The V and J ends lost 2 bases and 13 bases respectively, with 20 bases between them. The CDR3 has 14 residues. The table came from immunoSEQ multiplex PCR; TCRdb's copy has only in-frame clones and leaves some out. The sample includes roughly 450,000 clones, 75% to 95% seen only once; the top ten take 10% to 15%.

This chain links TRBV4-2 with TRBJ1-2, with D possibly being TRBD1 (5 bases). This receptor was obtained from a person between 18 and 60 years old who received the Ad26.COV2.S COVID-19 vaccine or a placebo. The starting material was peripheral blood, obtained in a trial of Ad26.COV2.S vaccine versus placebo. The CDR3 protein is CASSQLGTGHVATF. CDR3 DNA: TGTGCCAGCAGCCAATTGGGCACAGGTCATGTAGCCACCTTC.